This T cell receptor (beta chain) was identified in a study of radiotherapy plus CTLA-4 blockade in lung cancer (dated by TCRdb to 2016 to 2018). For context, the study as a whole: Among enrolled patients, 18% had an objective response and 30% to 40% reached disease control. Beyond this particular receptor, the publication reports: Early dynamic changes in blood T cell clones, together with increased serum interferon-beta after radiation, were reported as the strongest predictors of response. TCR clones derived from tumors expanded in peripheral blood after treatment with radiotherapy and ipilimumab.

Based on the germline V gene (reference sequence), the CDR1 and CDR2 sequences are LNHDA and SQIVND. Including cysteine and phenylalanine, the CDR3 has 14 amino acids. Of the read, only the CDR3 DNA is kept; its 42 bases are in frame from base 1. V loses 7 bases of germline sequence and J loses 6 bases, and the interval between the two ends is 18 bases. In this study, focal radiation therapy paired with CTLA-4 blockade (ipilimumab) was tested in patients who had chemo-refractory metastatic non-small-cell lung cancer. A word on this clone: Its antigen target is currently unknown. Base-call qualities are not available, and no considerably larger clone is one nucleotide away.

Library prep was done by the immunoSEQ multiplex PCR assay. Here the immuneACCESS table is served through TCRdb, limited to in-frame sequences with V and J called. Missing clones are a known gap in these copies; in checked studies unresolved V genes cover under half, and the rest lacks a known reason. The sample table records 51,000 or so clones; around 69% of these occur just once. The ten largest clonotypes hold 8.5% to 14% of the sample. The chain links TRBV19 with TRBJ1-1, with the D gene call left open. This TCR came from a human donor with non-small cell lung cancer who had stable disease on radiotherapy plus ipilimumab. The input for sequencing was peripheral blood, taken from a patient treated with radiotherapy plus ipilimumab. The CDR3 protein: CASNKAVGGAEAFF. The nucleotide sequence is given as TGTGCCAGTAACAAAGCGGTTGGAGGCGCTGAAGCTTTCTTT.